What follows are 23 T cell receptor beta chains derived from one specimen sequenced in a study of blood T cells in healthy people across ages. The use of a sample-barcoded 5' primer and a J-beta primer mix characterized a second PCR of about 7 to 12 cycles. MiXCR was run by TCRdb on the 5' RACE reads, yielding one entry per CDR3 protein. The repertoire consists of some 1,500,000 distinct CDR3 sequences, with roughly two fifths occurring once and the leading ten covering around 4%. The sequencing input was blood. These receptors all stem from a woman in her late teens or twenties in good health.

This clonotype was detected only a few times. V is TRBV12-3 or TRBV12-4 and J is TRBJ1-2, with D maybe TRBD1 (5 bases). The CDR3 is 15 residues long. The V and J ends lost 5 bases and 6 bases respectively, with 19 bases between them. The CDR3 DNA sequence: TGTGCCAGCAGTCCCACGGGGGATCGGTCCGATGGCTACACCTTC. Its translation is CASSPTGDRSDGYTF.

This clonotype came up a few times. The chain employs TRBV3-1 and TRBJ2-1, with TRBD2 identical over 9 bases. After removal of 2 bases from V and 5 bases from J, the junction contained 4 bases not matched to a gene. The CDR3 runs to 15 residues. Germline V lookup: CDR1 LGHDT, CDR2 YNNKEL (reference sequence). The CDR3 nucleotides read TGTGCCAGCAGCCAACTTGCGGGGGGGCACAATGAGCAGTTCTTC. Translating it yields CASSQLAGGHNEQFF.

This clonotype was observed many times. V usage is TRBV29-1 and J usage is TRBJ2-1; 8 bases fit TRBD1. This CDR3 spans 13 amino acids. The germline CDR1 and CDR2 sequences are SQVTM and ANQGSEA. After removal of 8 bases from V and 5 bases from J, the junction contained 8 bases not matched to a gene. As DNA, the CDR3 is TGCAGCACCTGGACAGGGATTCACAATGAGCAGTTCTTC. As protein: CSTWTGIHNEQFF.

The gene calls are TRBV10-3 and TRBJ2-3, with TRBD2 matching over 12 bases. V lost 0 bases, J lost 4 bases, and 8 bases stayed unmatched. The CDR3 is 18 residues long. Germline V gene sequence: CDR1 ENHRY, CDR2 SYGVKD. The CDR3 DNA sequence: TGTGCCATCAGTGAGTCACAAGGACTAGCGGGATCCCCAGATACGCAGTATTTT. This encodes CAISESQGLAGSPDTQYF.

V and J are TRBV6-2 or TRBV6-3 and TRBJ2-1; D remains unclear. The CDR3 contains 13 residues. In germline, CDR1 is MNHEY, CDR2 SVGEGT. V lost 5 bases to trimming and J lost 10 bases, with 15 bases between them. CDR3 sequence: CASSDFHIGEQFF. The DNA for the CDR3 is TGTGCCAGCAGTGACTTCCATATCGGGGAGCAGTTCTTC.

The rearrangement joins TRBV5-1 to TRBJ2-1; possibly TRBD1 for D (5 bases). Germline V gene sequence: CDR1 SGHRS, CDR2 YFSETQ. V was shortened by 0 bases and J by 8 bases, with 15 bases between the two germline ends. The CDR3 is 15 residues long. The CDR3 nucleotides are TGCGCCAGCAGCTTGGGCCACCAGATCAGGGATGAGCAGTTCTTC. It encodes CASSLGHQIRDEQFF. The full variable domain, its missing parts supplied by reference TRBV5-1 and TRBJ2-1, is KAGVTQTPRYLIKTRGQQVTLSCSPISGHRSVSWYQQTPGQGLQFLFEYFSETQRNKGNFPGRFSGRQFSNSRSEMNVSTLELGDSALYLCASSLGHQIRDEQFFGPGTRLTVL.

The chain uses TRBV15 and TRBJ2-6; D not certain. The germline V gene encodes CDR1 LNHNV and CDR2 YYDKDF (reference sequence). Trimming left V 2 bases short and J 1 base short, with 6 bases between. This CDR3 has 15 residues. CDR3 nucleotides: TGTGCCACCAGCAGACCCCTATCTGGGGCCAACGTCCTGACTTTC. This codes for CATSRPLSGANVLTF.

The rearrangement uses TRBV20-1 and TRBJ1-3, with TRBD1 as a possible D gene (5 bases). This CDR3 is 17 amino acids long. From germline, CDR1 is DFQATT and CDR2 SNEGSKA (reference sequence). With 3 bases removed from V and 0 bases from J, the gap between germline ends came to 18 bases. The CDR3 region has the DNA TGCAGTGCTAGGGCCTATAGGGACGGGGACTCTGGAAACACCATATATTTT. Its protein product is CSARAYRDGDSGNTIYF.

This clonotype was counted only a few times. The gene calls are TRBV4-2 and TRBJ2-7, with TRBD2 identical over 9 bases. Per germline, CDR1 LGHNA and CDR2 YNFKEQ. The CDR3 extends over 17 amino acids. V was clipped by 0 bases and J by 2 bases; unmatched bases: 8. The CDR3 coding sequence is TGTGCCAGCAGCCAAGAGGTCTCCCTAGCGGGGACCTACGAGCAGTACTTC. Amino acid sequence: CASSQEVSLAGTYEQYF.

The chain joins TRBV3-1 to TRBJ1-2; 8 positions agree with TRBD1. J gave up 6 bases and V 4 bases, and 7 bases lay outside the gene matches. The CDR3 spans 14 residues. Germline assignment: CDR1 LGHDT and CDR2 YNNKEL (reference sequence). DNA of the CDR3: TGTGCCAGCAGCCTGACAGGGGAGGAGGATGGCTACACCTTC. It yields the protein CASSLTGEEDGYTF.

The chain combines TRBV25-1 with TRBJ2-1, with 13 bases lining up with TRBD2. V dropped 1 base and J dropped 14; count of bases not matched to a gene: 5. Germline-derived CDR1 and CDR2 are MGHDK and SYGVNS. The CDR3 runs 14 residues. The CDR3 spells CASSELWTSGSKFF. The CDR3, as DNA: TGTGCCAGCAGTGAATTATGGACTAGCGGGAGTAAGTTCTTC.

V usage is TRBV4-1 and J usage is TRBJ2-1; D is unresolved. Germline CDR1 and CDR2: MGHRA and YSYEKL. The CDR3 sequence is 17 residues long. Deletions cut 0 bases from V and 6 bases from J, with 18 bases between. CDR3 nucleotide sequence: TGCGCCAGCAGCCAAGATTTTCGGGTTCAGTGGTCCAATGAGCAGTTCTTC. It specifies CASSQDFRVQWSNEQFF.

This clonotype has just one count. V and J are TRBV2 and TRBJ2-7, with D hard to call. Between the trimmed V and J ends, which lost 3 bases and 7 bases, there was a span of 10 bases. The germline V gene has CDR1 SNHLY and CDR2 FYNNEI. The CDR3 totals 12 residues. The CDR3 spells CASSDDHNEQYF. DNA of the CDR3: TGTGCCAGCAGTGATGACCACAATGAGCAGTACTTC.

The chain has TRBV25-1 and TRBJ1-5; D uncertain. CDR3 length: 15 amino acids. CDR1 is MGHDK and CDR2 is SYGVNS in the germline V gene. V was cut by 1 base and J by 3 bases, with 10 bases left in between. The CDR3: CASSESTSPNQPQHF. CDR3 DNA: TGTGCCAGCAGTGAATCCACCTCACCCAATCAGCCCCAGCATTTT.

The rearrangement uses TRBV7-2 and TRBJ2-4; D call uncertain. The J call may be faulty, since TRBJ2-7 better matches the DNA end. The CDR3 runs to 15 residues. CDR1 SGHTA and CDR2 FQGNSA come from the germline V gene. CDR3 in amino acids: CASSLPLGMTYEQYF. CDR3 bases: TGTGCCAGCTCCCTCCCTTTAGGCATGACCTACGAGCAGTACTTC.

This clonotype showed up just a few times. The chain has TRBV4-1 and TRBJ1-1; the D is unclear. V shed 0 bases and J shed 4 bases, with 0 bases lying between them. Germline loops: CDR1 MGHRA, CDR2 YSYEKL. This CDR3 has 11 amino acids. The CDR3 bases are TGCGCCAGCAGCCAAGACACTGAAGCTTTCTTT. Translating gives CASSQDTEAFF.

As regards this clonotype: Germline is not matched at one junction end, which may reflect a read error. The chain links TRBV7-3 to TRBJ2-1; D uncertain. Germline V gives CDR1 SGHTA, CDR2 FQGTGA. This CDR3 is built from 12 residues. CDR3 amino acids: CASSLVPNKQFF. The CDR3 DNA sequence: TGTGCCAGCAGCTTAGTCCCCAATAAGCAGTTCTTC.

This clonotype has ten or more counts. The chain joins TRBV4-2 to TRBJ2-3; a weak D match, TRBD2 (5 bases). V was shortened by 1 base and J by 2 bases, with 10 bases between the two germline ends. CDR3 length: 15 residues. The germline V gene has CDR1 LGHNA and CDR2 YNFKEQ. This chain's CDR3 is CASSQGERHTDTQYF. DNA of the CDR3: TGTGCCAGCAGCCAAGGAGAGCGGCACACAGATACGCAGTATTTT.

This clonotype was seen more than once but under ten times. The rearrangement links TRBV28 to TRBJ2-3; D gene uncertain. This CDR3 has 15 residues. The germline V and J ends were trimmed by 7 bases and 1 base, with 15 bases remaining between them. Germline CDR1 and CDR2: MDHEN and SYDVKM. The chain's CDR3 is CASTVGGLGTDTQYF. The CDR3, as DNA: TGTGCCAGCACCGTGGGCGGATTAGGCACAGATACGCAGTATTTT.

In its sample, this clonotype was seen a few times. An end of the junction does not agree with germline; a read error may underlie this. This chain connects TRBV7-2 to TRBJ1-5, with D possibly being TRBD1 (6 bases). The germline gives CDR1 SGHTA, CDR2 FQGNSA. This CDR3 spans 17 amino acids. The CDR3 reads CAGSFSGGVLDRQPQHF. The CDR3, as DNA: TGTGCCGGCAGCTTTTCGGGGGGCGTTTTGGACCGTCAGCCCCAGCATTTT.

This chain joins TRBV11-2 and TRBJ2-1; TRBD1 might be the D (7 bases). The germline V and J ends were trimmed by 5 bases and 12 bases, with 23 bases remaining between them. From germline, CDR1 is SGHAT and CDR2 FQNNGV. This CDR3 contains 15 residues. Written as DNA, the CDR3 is TGTGCCAGCAGCGCGGGAATACAGGGGTCACGGGGGCAGTTCTTC. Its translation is CASSAGIQGSRGQFF.

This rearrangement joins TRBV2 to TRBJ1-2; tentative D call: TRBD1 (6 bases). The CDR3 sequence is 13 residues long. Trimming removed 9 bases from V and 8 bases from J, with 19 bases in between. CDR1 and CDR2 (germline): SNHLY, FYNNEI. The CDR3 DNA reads TGTGCCAGGTTCCAGTCAGGGGTTTACGGCTACACCTTC. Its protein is CARFQSGVYGYTF.

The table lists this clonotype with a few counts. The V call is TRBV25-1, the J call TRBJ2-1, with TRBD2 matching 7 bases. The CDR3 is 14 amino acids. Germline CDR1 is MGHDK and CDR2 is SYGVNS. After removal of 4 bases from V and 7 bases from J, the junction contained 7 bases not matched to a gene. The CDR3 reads CASSASPGRNEQFF. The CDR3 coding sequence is TGTGCCAGCAGTGCCTCCCCCGGGAGGAATGAGCAGTTCTTC.